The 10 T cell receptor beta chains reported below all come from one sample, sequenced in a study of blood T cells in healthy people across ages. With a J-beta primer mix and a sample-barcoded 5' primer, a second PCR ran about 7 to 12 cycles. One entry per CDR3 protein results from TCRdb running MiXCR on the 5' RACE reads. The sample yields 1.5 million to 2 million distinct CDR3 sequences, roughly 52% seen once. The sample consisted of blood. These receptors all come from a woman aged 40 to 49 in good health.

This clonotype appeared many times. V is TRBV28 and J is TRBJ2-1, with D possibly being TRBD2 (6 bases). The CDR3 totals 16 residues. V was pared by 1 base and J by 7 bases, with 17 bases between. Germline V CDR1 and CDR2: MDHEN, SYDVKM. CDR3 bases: TGTGCCAGCAGTTTATTGTGGGTGCGGAGCGGGAATGAGCAGTTCTTC. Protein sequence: CASSLLWVRSGNEQFF.

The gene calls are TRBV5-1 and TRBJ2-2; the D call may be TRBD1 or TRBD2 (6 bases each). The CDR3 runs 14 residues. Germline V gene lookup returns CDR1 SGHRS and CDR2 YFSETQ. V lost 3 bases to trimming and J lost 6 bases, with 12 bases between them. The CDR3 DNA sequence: TGCGCCAGCAGCTCAGACGGGGGCCCCGGGGAGCTGTTTTTT. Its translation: CASSSDGGPGELFF.

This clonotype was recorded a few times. As DNA, the CDR3 is TGTGCCAGCAGCCCCGAGGGGGTGAAGAATGGCTACACCTTC. Its translation: CASSPEGVKNGYTF. V gene TRBV7-9 combines with J gene TRBJ1-2; a weak D match, TRBD1 (6 bases). This CDR3 contains 14 residues. The germline V gene has CDR1 SEHNR and CDR2 FQNEAQ (reference sequence). V lost 5 bases and J lost 6, with 16 bases in between.

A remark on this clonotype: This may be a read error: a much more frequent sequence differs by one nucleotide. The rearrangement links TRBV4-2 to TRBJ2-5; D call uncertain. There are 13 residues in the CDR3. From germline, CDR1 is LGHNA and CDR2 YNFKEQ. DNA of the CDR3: TGTGCCAGCAGCCAAGAGGGCGTGGAGACCCGGTACTTC. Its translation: CASSQEGVETRYF.

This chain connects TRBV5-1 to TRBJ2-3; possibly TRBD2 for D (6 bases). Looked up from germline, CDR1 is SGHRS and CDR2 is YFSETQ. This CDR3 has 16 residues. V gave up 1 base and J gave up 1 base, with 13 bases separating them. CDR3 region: CASSLPGGGGTDTQYF. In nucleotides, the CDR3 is TGCGCCAGCAGCTTGCCCGGGGGTGGAGGCACAGATACGCAGTATTTT.

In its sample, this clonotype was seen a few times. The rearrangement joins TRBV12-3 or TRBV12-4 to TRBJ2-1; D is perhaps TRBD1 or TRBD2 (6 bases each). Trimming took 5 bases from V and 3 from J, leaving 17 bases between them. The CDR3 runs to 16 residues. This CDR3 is CASSLEGGSYYNEQFF. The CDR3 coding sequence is TGTGCCAGCAGTCTTGAGGGGGGCTCCTACTACAATGAGCAGTTCTTC.

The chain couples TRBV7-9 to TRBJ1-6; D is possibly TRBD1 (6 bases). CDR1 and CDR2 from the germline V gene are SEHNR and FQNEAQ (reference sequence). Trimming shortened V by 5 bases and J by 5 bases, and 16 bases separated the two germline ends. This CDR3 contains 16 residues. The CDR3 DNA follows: TGTGCCAGCAGCCGCTCCTTGGGGGGCCATAATTCACCCCTCCACTTT. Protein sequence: CASSRSLGGHNSPLHF.

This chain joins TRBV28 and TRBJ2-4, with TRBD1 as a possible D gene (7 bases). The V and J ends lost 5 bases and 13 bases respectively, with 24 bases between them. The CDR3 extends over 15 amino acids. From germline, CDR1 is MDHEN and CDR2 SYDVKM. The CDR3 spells CASSTPGGPGWEQYF. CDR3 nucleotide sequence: TGTGCCAGCAGTACCCCAGGGGGGCCGGGTTGGGAGCAGTACTTC.

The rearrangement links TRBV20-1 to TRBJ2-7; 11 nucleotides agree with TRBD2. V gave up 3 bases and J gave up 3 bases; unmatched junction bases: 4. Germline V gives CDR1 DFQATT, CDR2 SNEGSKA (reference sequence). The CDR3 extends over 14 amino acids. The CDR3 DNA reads TGCAGTGCTAGCAGGCTAGCGGGGGGCTACGAGCAGTACTTC. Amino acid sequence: CSASRLAGGYEQYF.

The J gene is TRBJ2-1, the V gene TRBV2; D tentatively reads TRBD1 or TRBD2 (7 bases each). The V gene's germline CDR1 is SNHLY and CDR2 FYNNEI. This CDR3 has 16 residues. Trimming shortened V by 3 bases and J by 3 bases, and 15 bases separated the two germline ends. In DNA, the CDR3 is TGTGCCAGCAGTGACCATACAGGGGAGGGCTACAATGAGCAGTTCTTC. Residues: CASSDHTGEGYNEQFF. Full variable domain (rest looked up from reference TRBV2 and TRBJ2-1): EPEVTQTPSHQVTQMGQEVILRCVPISNHLYFYWYRQILGQKVEFLVSFYNNEISEKSEIFDDQFSVERPDGSNFTLKIRSTKLEDSAMYFCASSDHTGEGYNEQFFGPGTRLTVL.